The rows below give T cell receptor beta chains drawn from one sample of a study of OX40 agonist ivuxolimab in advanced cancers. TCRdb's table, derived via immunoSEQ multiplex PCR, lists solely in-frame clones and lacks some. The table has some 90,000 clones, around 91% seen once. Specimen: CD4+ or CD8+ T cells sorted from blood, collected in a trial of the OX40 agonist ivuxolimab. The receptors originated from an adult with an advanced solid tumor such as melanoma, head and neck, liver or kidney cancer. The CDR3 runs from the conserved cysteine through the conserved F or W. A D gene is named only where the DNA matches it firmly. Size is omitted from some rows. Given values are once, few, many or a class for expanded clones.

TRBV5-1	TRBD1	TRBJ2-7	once	TGCGCCAGCAGCCCCGGTACAGGGGGGCCCTACGAGCAGTACTTC	CASSPGTGGPYEQYF
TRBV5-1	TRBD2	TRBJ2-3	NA	TGCGCCAGCAGCTTACCCCCCGGGGGGAGTAGCACAGATACGCAGTATTTT	CASSLPPGGSSTDTQYF
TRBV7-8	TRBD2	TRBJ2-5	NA	TGTGCCAGCAGCCGACGGAGACTAGCAGGAGAGACCCAGTACTTC	CASSRRRLAGETQYF
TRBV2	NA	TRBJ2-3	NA	TGTGCCAGCAATACCAACACAGATACGCAGTATTTT	CASNTNTDTQYF
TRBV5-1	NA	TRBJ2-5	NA	TGCGCCAGCAGCGGTGCTTGGGGGGCTGAAGAGACCCAGTACTTC	CASSGAWGAEETQYF
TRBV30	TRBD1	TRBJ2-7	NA	TGTGCCTGGGGGGACAGTCCCTACGAGCAGTACTTC	CAWGDSPYEQYF
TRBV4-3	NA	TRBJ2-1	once	TGCGCCAGCAGCCCTGGGGGGGCTTTAGACCGTGAGCAGTTCTTC	CASSPGGALDREQFF
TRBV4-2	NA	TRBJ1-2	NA	TGTGCCAGCAGCCAAGATCCGGATCCTGTCTATGGCTACACCTTC	CASSQDPDPVYGYTF
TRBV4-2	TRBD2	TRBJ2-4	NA	TGTGCCAGCAGCCAACAAACCGGACTAGCGGGAGCCCAAGCCAAAAACATTCAGTACTTC	CASSQQTGLAGAQAKNIQYF
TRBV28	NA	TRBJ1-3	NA	TGTGCCAGCAGTTCTCCGGGACTCAGCTCTGGAAACACCATATATTTT	CASSSPGLSSGNTIYF